This entry describes one T cell receptor (beta chain). Its antigen remains undetermined. The sample holds no much larger clone one base away, and base qualities are not on file. The source of the sample is a study of EBV T-cell therapy then PD-1 blockade in nasopharyngeal carcinoma listed by TCRdb under 2021. CDR1 and CDR2 are drawn from the germline V gene: SGDLS, YYNGEE. A distance of 19 bases separates the germline ends of V and J, which lose 0 bases and 11 bases respectively. The CDR3 covers 15 residues, taking in both the cysteine and the phenylalanine. Of all the DNA, just the CDR3 is kept, 45 bases in frame from base 1. The Qiagen DNeasy Kit was used to extract genomic DNA from the sorted cells. TCR beta chain deep sequencing was performed on the immunoSEQ platform. Under the source paper's analysis protocol: The immunoSEQ Analyzer software was used to analyze the repertoire data. The immuneACCESS repertoire file appears here via TCRdb, limited to in-frame rearrangements. These files lack a portion of the clones; in checked studies, under half of the deficit traces to unresolved V genes, and the cause of the others is not known. The DNA gave D and trimming, while V, J and clone size come from that table. The sample includes about 14,000 clones, with 84% observed a single time. The ten largest account for around 32% of the sample.

This specimen's treatment or condition label, per the study, means: AdE1-LMPpoly-expanded autologous EBV-specific T-cell therapy followed by anti-PD-1 nivolumab. This receptor was identified in a man in his forties with nasopharyngeal carcinoma. The specimen was CD8+ T cells from blood, collected around day 100 from a patient whose treatment included autologous EBV-specific T cells and nivolumab. Here the chain combines TRBV9 and TRBJ2-3; D gene: possibly TRBD2, on 5 matching bases. The CDR3 reads CASSVVESGWFGQYF. The DNA sequence is TGTGCCAGCAGCGTAGTAGAAAGCGGATGGTTCGGGCAGTATTTT.